These 15 T cell receptor beta chains were sequenced from one sample in a study of CD8+ T cells in alopecia areata. Specified treatment: oral pan-JAK inhibitor, 5-10 mg twice daily. cDNA reverse transcribed from extracted RNA served as the sequencing template. TCRdb's copy holds only in-frame clones and misses some; the assay was immunoSEQ multiplex PCR. The sample shows about 180,000 clones, approximately 49% of them seen only once. Specimen: CD8+ T cells sorted from blood, collected around week 52, from a patient treated with tofacitinib. The receptors were gathered from a human donor with alopecia areata.

Only a few counts were recorded for this clone. Mismatch with germline at one junction end may stem from a read error. The CDR3 nucleotides are TGTGCCAGCAGCTTGGGAGTGCCGGAAAAACTGTTTTTT. It is translated as CASSLGVPEKLFF. This rearrangement joins TRBV5-1 to TRBJ1-4; D remains ambiguous. The length of the CDR3 is 13 residues. The germline V gene has CDR1 SGHRS and CDR2 YFSETQ.

The chain is built from TRBV30 and TRBJ2-1; D call uncertain. Per the germline V gene, CDR1 is GTSNPN and CDR2 is SVGIG (reference sequence). The ends were cut back, 1 base at V and 3 bases at J, with 13 bases in the middle. The CDR3 spans 15 residues. The CDR3 protein is CAWSGDSNLYNEQFF. CDR3 DNA: TGTGCCTGGAGTGGGGATTCCAACCTCTACAATGAGCAGTTCTTC.

This clone showed up just a few times. The chain carries TRBV14 and TRBJ1-4; weak D call: TRBD1 (6 bases). The CDR3 is 16 amino acids. Germline lookup yields CDR1 SGHDN and CDR2 FVKESK. V was cut by 4 bases and J by 8 bases, with 20 bases left in between. The CDR3 loop is CASSLLATGKGEKLFF. The CDR3 coding sequence is TGTGCCAGCAGCCTTCTCGCGACAGGCAAGGGGGAAAAACTGTTTTTT. The variable domain in full, with the rest retrieved from reference TRBV14 and TRBJ1-4, is EAGVTQFPSHSVIEKGQTVTLRCDPISGHDNLYWYRRVMGKEIKFLLHFVKESKQDESGMPNNRFLAERTGGTYSTLKVQPAELEDSGVYFCASSLLATGKGEKLFFGSGTQLSVL.

V usage is TRBV27 and J usage is TRBJ1-5; TRBD1 aligns across 7 bases. J was trimmed by 6 bases and V by 5 bases; bases with no gene match: 7. CDR3 length: 14 amino acids. CDR1 and CDR2 from the germline V gene are MNHEY and SMNVEV (reference sequence). The chain's CDR3 is CASSPSGTVQPQHF. CDR3 coding DNA: TGTGCCAGCAGTCCTTCCGGGACAGTTCAGCCCCAGCATTTT.

Of note for this clone: This specimen includes other DNA sequences encoding the same CDR3. V usage is TRBV7-9 and J usage is TRBJ1-2; D may be TRBD1 (5 bases). V was shortened by 3 bases and J by 4 bases, with 9 bases between the two germline ends. The length of the CDR3 is 13 residues. CDR1 is SEHNR, CDR2 FQNEAQ, per germline (reference sequence). This chain's CDR3 is CASSLGQIYGYTF. CDR3 coding DNA: TGTGCCAGCAGCTTGGGGCAAATCTATGGCTACACCTTC.

This clone was counted a few times. This rearrangement joins TRBV30 to TRBJ2-5, with a tentative D call TRBD2 (6 bases). CDR1 and CDR2 from the germline V gene are GTSNPN and SVGIG (reference sequence). CDR3 length: 12 amino acids. V was cut by 3 bases and J by 5 bases, with 10 bases left in between. In DNA, the CDR3 is TGTGCCTGGAGAAGCGGGTTGGAGACCCAGTACTTC. Translating gives CAWRSGLETQYF.

The CDR3 spells CASSFRRDRLTYEQYF. CDR3 in DNA: TGTGCCAGCAGCTTTAGGAGAGACAGGCTAACATACGAGCAGTACTTC. The chain carries TRBV5-4 and TRBJ2-7; possible D gene TRBD1, 6 bases. Germline CDR1 SGHNT, CDR2 YYREEE (reference sequence). Trimming stripped 2 bases from V and 4 bases from J, with 19 bases between. This CDR3 is 16 amino acids long.

Only one count was recorded for this clone. The rearrangement uses TRBV15 and TRBJ2-1; no reliable D call. CDR1 is LNHNV, CDR2 YYDKDF, per germline (reference sequence). The germline V and J ends were trimmed by 0 bases and 8 bases, with 17 bases remaining between them. The CDR3 is 16 residues long. CDR3 loop: CATSRDGVAGAHEQFF. CDR3 DNA sequence: TGTGCCACCAGCAGAGATGGAGTAGCAGGTGCCCATGAGCAGTTCTTC.

This chain uses TRBV15 with TRBJ1-5; 7 nucleotides align to TRBD1. The V segment lost 6 bases and the J segment 7 bases; nucleotides outside the gene matches: 9. CDR1 is LNHNV and CDR2 is YYDKDF in the germline V gene (reference sequence). The CDR3 is made up of 14 amino acids. The CDR3 DNA follows: TGTGCCACCAGGACGACAGGGCCGGGGCAGCCCCAGCATTTT. Translation: CATRTTGPGQPQHF.

The rearrangement links TRBV30 to TRBJ2-7, with TRBD2 identical over 9 bases. Germline V gene lookup returns CDR1 GTSNPN and CDR2 SVGIG (reference sequence). The CDR3 sequence is 16 residues long. Trimming took 2 bases from V and 3 from J; bases not matched to a gene: 11. The CDR3 spells CAWSTWWSSGGYEQYF. The CDR3 coding sequence is TGTGCCTGGAGTACGTGGTGGAGTAGCGGGGGCTACGAGCAGTACTTC.

The chain links TRBV13 to TRBJ2-1; 10 nucleotides match TRBD2. The CDR3 runs to 17 residues. Germline CDR1 is PRHDT and CDR2 is FYEKMQ (reference sequence). The ends lost 1 base at V and 0 bases at J; junction bases unmatched: 3. This CDR3 reads CASSLEVAGGSYNEQFF. In DNA form, the CDR3 reads TGTGCCAGCAGCTTAGAGGTAGCGGGGGGCTCCTACAATGAGCAGTTCTTC.

The CDR3 loop is CSVGTGTEAFF. CDR3 coding DNA: TGCAGCGTCGGCACAGGGACTGAAGCTTTCTTT. The gene calls are TRBV29-1 and TRBJ1-1; TRBD1 is a possible D gene (6 bases). The CDR3 contains 11 residues. V was cut by 6 bases and J by 5 bases, with 10 bases left in between. Germline CDR1 is SQVTM and CDR2 is ANQGSEA.

The J gene is TRBJ1-1, the V gene TRBV29-1; 11 bases are a match to TRBD1. Per the germline V gene, CDR1 is SQVTM and CDR2 is ANQGSEA. CDR3 length: 16 amino acids. Trimming cost V 6 bases and J 1 base; bases outside gene matches: 10. CDR3 region: CSVDRDRGFENTEAFF. The CDR3 region has the DNA TGCAGCGTAGACCGGGACAGGGGGTTTGAGAACACTGAAGCTTTCTTT.

This clone has just a few counts. The chain is built from TRBV29-1 and TRBJ1-2; D is ambiguous. The germline V and J ends were trimmed by 7 bases and 4 bases, with 16 bases remaining between them. The CDR3 is 13 residues long. Looked up from germline, CDR1 is SQVTM and CDR2 is ANQGSEA. CDR3 bases: TGCAGCGACCACCGGACGGAGCCCTATGGCTACACCTTC. It encodes CSDHRTEPYGYTF. Combining the CDR3 with reference TRBV29-1 and TRBJ1-2 gives the whole variable domain SAVISQKPSRDICQRGTSLTIQCQVDSQVTMMFWYRQQPGQSLTLIATANQGSEATYESGFVIDKFPISRPNLTFSTLTVSNMSPEDSSIYLCSDHRTEPYGYTFGSGTRLTVV.

A few counts support this clone. The CDR3 DNA follows: TGTGCCATCACAAAGGGGGGGCCTCAGGCCTACGAGCAGTACTTC. It translates to CAITKGGPQAYEQYF. The V call is TRBV10-3, the J call TRBJ2-7; D perhaps matches TRBD2 (7 bases). The CDR3 has 15 residues. Germline V gene sequence: CDR1 ENHRY, CDR2 SYGVKD. Deletions cut 7 bases from V and 2 bases from J, with 18 bases between.